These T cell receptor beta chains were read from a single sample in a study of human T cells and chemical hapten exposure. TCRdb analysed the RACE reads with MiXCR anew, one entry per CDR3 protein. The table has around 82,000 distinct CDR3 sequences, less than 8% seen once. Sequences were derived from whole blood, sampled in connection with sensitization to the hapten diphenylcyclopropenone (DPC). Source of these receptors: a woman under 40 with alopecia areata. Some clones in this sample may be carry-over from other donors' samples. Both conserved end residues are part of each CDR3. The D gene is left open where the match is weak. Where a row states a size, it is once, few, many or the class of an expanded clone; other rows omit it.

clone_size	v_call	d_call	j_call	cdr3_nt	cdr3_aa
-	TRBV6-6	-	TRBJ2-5	TGTGCCAGCAGTTACGGGGAGACCCAGTACTTC	CASSYGETQYF
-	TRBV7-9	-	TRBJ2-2	TGTGCCAGCAGCCGCTGGAGGGGTCCCGGGGAGCTGTTTTTT	CASSRWRGPGELFF
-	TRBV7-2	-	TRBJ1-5	TGTGCCAGCAGCCATCCCGGGATGGGGAGCGGTCAGCCCCAGCATTTT	CASSHPGMGSGQPQHF
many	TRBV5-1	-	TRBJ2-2	TGCGCCAGCAGCTTGGTGGAGAACACCGGGGAGCTGTTTTTT	CASSLVENTGELFF
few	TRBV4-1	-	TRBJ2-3	TGCGCCAGCAGCCAAGTGTACCAGACAGATACGCAGTATTTT	CASSQVYQTDTQYF
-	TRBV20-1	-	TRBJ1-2	TGCAGTGCTACCCAACAGGGCGCCCTCTATGGCTACACCTTC	CSATQQGALYGYTF
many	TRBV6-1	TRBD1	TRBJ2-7	TGTGCCAGCAGGGGCCCCGGGACAGGGGTAGGCGAGCAGTACTTC	CASRGPGTGVGEQYF
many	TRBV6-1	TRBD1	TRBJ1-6	TGTGCCGGACAGGGAGGTAATTCACCCCTCCACTTT	CAGQGGNSPLHF
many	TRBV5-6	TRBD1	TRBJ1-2	TGTGCCAGCAGCTTCGACAGGGCGGGCGGCTACACCTTC	CASSFDRAGGYTF
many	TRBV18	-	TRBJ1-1	TGTGCCAGCTCACCACTTCCCGGATCTAACACTGAAGCTTTCTTT	CASSPLPGSNTEAFF
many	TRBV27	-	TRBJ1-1	TGTGCCAGCAGTCCAAAGATAAACACTGAAGCTTTCTTT	CASSPKINTEAFF
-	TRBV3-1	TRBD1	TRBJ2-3	TGTGCCAGCAGCTATGGACAGGGCCCCACAGATACGCAGTATTTT	CASSYGQGPTDTQYF
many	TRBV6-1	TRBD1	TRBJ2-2	TGTGCCAGCAGTGAGATTACAGGGGGCGGTTCAGGGGAGCTGTTTTTT	CASSEITGGGSGELFF
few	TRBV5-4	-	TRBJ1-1	TGTGCCAGCAGCTCAGCCAATACAAGGGACACTGAAGCTTTCTTT	CASSSANTRDTEAFF
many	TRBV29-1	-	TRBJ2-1	TGCAGCGTTGGACAGTACAATGAGCAGTTCTTC	CSVGQYNEQFF
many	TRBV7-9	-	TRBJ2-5	TGTGCCAGCAGCCCCCCAAGTCCCGGGACAATCCAAGAGACCCAGTACTTC	CASSPPSPGTIQETQYF
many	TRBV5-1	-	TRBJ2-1	TGCGCCAGCAGCTTGGAATTCGTCGGAGAGGGGAGGTATGAGCAGTTCTTC	CASSLEFVGEGRYEQFF
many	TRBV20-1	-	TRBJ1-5	TGCAGTGTTGGTCCGAGCAATCAGCCCCAGCATTTT	CSVGPSNQPQHF
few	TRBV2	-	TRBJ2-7	TGTGCCAGCAGTGACACCAGGACCTACGAGCAGTACTTC	CASSDTRTYEQYF
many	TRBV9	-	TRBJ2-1	TGTGCCAGCAGCGGGACACAGTACAATGAGCAGTTCTTC	CASSGTQYNEQFF
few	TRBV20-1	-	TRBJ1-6	TGCAGTGCTAGACCCTGGTCTAATTCACCCCTCCACTTT	CSARPWSNSPLHF
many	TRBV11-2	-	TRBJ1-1	TGTGCCAGCAGCTTATACATAATGATCACTGAAGCTTTCTTT	CASSLYIMITEAFF
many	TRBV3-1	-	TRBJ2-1	TGTGCCAGCAGCCAAGATGGGGGGGGGGGCAAGGATGAGCAGTTCTTC	CASSQDGGGGKDEQFF
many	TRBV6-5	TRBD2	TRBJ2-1	TGTGCCAGCAGTATACCTCTAGCGGGGGGGCTCATTAAGCAGTTCTTC	CASSIPLAGGLIKQFF
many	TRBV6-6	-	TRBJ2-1	TGTGCCAGCAGAGGAAGGTACAATGAGCAGTTCTTC	CASRGRYNEQFF
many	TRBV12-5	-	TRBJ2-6	TGTGCTAGTGGTTTGGGCTTCAACTCTGGGGCCAACGTCCTGACTTTC	CASGLGFNSGANVLTF
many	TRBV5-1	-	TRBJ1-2	TGCGCCAGCAGCTTGGTAGCAGGGGCCTATGGCTACACCTTC	CASSLVAGAYGYTF
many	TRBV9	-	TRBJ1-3	TGTGCCAGCAGCACCATGACGGGGGCCTCTGGAAACACCATATATTTT	CASSTMTGASGNTIYF
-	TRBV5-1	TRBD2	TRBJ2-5	TGTGCCAGCAGCGCGGGACTAGTGGAGACCCAGTACTTC	CASSAGLVETQYF
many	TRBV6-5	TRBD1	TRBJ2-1	TGTGCCAGCAGTTACTCGGGACAGTCTTACAATGAGCAGTTCTTC	CASSYSGQSYNEQFF
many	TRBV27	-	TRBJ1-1	TGTGCCAGCGGAAAAAAATTGGACACTGAAGCTTTCTTT	CASGKKLDTEAFF
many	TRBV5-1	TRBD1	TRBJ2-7	TGCGCCAGCAGCTTGGCCACAGGGGGCGGATGGCAGTACTTC	CASSLATGGGWQYF
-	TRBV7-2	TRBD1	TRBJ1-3	TGTGCCAGCAGCCTCCAAATAGGGGGCGGGACAGGATCTGGAAACACCATATATTTT	CASSLQIGGGTGSGNTIYF
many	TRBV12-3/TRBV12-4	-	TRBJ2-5	TGTGCCAGCAGAGGACAGCAAGAGACCCAGTACTTC	CASRGQQETQYF
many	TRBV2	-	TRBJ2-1	TGTGCCAGCAGGAGGACCGTGGACAATGAGCAGTTCTTC	CASRRTVDNEQFF
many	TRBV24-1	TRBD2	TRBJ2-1	TGTGCCCCACCTAGCGGGCGCTCCTACAATGAGCAGTTCTTC	CAPPSGRSYNEQFF
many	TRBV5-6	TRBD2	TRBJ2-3	TGTGCCAGCAGCTTTTGGACTAGCGGGGGGGGAAGCACAGATACGCAGTATTTT	CASSFWTSGGGSTDTQYF
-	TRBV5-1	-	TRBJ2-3	TGCGCCAGCAGCTCAGGGACCCACACAGATACGCAGTATTTT	CASSSGTHTDTQYF
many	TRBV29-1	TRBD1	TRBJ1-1	TGCAGCGTACAGGGACAGATGAACACTGAAGCTTTCTTT	CSVQGQMNTEAFF
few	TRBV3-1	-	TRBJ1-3	TGTGCCAGCAGCCCACCACCGGGGAAACCTGGAAACACCATATATTTT	CASSPPPGKPGNTIYF
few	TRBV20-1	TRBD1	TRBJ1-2	TGCAGTGCCCTGACAGGGGGCCATGGCTACACCTTC	CSALTGGHGYTF
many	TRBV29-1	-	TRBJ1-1	TGCAGCGTTTCCGAGTACACTGAAGCTTTCTTT	CSVSEYTEAFF